The T cell receptor beta chain described here comes from a study of OX40 agonist ivuxolimab in advanced cancers. Study observations and caveats: Clonal expansion among partial responders at 0.1-3.0 mg/kg ranked near the lowest. There were also nonresponders showing low normalized T-cell clonal expansion. Dosing at 0.1 to 3.0 mg/kg was accompanied by clonal expansion of CD4+ and CD8+ blood T cells by week 6.

Concerning this clone itself: The antigen is not known.

Sequenced by immunoSEQ multiplex PCR; TCRdb stores in-frame clones only, minus some. The table includes 100,000 or so clones, about nine tenths detected once. The clonotype originates from an adult with an advanced solid tumor such as melanoma, head and neck, liver or kidney cancer. The specimen comprised CD4+ or CD8+ T cells sorted from blood, sampled in a trial of the OX40 agonist ivuxolimab.

CDR3 DNA sequence: TGTGCCACCAGCAGGGGACCGGGACTAGCGGGAGGGCGCTCCTACAATGAGCAGTTCTTC. This sequence encodes CATSRGPGLAGGRSYNEQFF. The chain links TRBV15 to TRBJ2-1; 16 bases are a match to TRBD2. The CDR3 contains 20 residues. Germline V lookup: CDR1 LNHNV, CDR2 YYDKDF (reference sequence). V was pared by 3 bases and J by 0 bases, with 8 bases of the junction left unmatched.